A single sample gave rise to the 3 T cell receptor beta chains below, sequenced in a study of control samples from healthy donors and cancer patients. Assay used: immunoSEQ multiplex PCR; TCRdb lists only in-frame clones, some missing. Of around 79,000 clones in the sample, approximately 94% were seen once. The sequencing sample was made of PBMCs. The receptor set was obtained from a woman aged 40 to 49 with lung cancer.

The chain carries TRBV7-3 and TRBJ1-2; 10 bases match TRBD1. Germline V CDR1 and CDR2: SGHTA, FQGTGA. The CDR3 has 15 residues. V lost 6 bases, J lost 8 bases, and 12 bases stayed unmatched. The CDR3 DNA reads TGTGCCAGCAGACGTAACGGACAGGGGGACAACGGCTACACCTTC. Amino acid sequence: CASRRNGQGDNGYTF.

The chain employs TRBV7-8 and TRBJ1-2; no clear D gene. Germline lookup yields CDR1 SGHVS and CDR2 FQNEAQ. V lost 3 bases, J lost 2 bases, and 13 bases lay in between. This CDR3 has 15 amino acids. CDR3 amino acids: CASSLGLGMNYGYTF. The CDR3 bases are TGTGCCAGCAGCTTGGGCCTGGGGATGAACTATGGCTACACCTTC.

The chain has TRBV9 and TRBJ1-2, with a weak D call TRBD1 (6 bases). Germline values: CDR1 SGDLS, CDR2 YYNGEE. CDR3 length equals 14 residues. The V and J ends lost 3 bases and 11 bases respectively, with 20 bases between them. For the CDR3, the DNA is TGTGCCAGCAGCGAGCCTCGGGACATAGGACCGTACACCTTC. The encoded protein is CASSEPRDIGPYTF. Looking up the rest from reference TRBV9 and TRBJ1-2 gives the full variable domain: DSGVTQTPKHLITATGQRVTLRCSPRSGDLSVYWYQQSLDQGLQFLIQYYNGEERAKGNILERFSAQQFPDLHSELNLSSLELGDSALYFCASSEPRDIGPYTFGSGTRLTVV.